This T cell receptor beta chain is drawn from a study of blood T cells in healthy people across ages. It was with a sample-barcoded 5' primer and a J-beta primer mix that a second PCR of roughly 7 to 12 cycles was run. Each of the cDNA molecules was tagged by a template-switch adaptor with 12 random nucleotides. TCRdb fed the 5' RACE reads into MiXCR, producing one record per CDR3 protein. The data show roughly 1,500,000 distinct CDR3 sequences, about 32% seen once. This clonotype was counted at least ten times. Deletions cut 6 bases from V and 5 bases from J, with 13 bases between. The CDR3 has 14 amino acids. Every donor gave roughly 9.6 milliliters of peripheral blood. In each sample, at least 7 million PBMCs were isolated.

Sequencing was done on a sample of blood. The rearrangement links TRBV12-3 or TRBV12-4 to TRBJ1-4; D might be TRBD1 (6 bases). The clonotype was recovered from a woman aged 30 to 39 in good health. The CDR3 is CASSPTGSNEKLFF. The CDR3 coding sequence is TGTGCCAGCAGCCCCACAGGGTCCAATGAAAAACTGTTTTTT.